This TCR beta chain was profiled in a study of post-analysis software for immune sequencing data. Study details: Relapsing-remitting, secondary progressive and progressive-relapsing multiple sclerosis courses were included.

To note about this clonotype: Its cognate antigen is unknown.

The CDR3 is made up of 12 amino acids. V was clipped by 3 bases and J by 9 bases, with 8 bases between them. The library was made from cDNA and included unique molecular identifiers. Input populations of roughly 0.95 to 10 million T cells gave rise to about 480,000 cDNA molecules. TCRdb processed the PCR reads anew with MiXCR; each CDR3 protein has one entry. Of a few hundred thousand distinct CDR3 sequences in the sample, roughly 30% were seen once. Study-wide points: TRBV5-6, TRBV5-1 and TRBV20-1 belonged to a set of five TRBV segments that were more frequent in patients than controls. Multiple sclerosis patients showed significantly lower normalized Chao1 diversity than controls did.

The chain joins TRBV7-1 to TRBJ2-2; D call uncertain. TRBV7-1 is filed as an ORF, its function uncertain. The sequence came from a girl under 18 with multiple sclerosis. The source material was blood. CDR3 sequence reads: CASSSFPRELFF. The CDR3 DNA follows: TGTGCCAGCAGCTCCTTCCCCCGGGAGCTGTTTTTT.